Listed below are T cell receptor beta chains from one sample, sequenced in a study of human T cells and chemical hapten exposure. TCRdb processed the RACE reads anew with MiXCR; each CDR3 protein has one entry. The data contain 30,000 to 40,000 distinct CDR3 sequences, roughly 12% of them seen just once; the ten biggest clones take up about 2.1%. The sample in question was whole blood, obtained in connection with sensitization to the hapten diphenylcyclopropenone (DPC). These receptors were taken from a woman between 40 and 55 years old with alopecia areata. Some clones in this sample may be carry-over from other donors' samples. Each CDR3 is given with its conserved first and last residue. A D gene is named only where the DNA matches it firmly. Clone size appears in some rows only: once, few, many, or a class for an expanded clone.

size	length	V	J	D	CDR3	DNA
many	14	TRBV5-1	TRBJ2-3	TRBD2	CASSLEGLRDTQYF	TGCGCCAGCAGCTTGGAGGGACTAAGGGATACGCAGTATTTT
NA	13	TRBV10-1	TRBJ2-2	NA	CASSGAGIGELFF	TGCGCCAGCAGTGGGGCGGGCATCGGGGAGCTGTTTTTT
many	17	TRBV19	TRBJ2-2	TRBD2	CASSMPSGYANTGELFF	TGTGCCAGTAGTATGCCTAGCGGGTACGCGAACACCGGGGAGCTGTTTTTT
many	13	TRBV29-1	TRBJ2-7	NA	CSVETGGGDEQYF	TGCAGCGTTGAAACCGGTGGAGGGGACGAGCAGTACTTC
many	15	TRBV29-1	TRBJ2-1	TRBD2	CSLTPGLERANEQFF	TGCAGCCTCACACCGGGACTAGAAAGGGCCAATGAGCAGTTCTTC
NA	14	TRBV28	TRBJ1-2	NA	CASSLPRDYGGYTF	TGTGCCAGCAGTTTACCCAGGGACTATGGTGGCTACACCTTC
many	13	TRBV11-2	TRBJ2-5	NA	CASTRVGQETQYF	TGTGCCAGCACCAGGGTCGGTCAAGAGACCCAGTACTTC
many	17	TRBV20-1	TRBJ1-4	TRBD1	CSARVGTGRATNEKLFF	TGCAGTGCTAGAGTCGGGACAGGGCGAGCAACTAATGAAAAACTGTTTTTT
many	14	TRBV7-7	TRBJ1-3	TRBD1	CASSRQGTGNTIYF	TGTGCCAGCAGCAGACAGGGTACTGGAAACACCATATATTTT
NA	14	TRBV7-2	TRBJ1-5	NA	CASSLALEGQPQHF	TGTGCCAGCAGCTTAGCGCTGGAGGGACAGCCCCAGCATTTT
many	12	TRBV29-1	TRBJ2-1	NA	CSVAPDTGYSFF	TGCAGCGTGGCCCCGGACACAGGGTATTCGTTCTTC
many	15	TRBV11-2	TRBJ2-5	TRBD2	CASSWLAGNQETQYF	TGTGCCAGCAGCTGGCTAGCGGGGAACCAAGAGACCCAGTACTTC
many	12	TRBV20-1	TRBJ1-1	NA	CSGLEGGTVAFF	TGCAGTGGCCTCGAGGGGGGCACTGTAGCTTTCTTT
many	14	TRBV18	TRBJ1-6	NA	CASSPDLGLSPLHF	TGTGCCAGCTCACCGGACTTGGGGCTTTCACCCCTCCACTTT
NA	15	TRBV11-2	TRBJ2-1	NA	CASSPSLQTYNEQFF	TGTGCCAGCAGCCCCTCACTACAGACCTACAATGAGCAGTTCTTC
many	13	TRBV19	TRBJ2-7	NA	CASSYRPSYEQYF	TGTGCCAGTAGCTACAGGCCTTCTTACGAGCAGTACTTC
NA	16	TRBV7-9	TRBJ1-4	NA	CASSLSGGAGNEKLFF	TGTGCCAGCAGCTTATCTGGGGGCGCCGGTAATGAAAAACTGTTTTTT
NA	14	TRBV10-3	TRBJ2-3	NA	CATSSLSGTDTQYF	TGTGCCACTTCCAGCCTGTCGGGCACAGATACGCAGTATTTT
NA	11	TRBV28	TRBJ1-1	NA	CASKENTEAFF	TGTGCCAGCAAGGAGAACACTGAAGCTTTCTTT
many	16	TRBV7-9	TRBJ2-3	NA	CASSPGGGGNTDTQYF	TGTGCCAGCAGCCCTGGAGGGGGCGGAAACACAGATACGCAGTATTTT
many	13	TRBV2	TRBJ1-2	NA	CASSESFHYGYTF	TGTGCCAGCAGTGAGTCGTTCCACTATGGCTACACCTTC
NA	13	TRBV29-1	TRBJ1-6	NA	CSVGDGYNSPLHF	TGCAGCGTGGGGGACGGATATAATTCACCCCTCCACTTT
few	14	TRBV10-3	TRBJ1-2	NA	CAINVQGEGYGYTF	TGTGCCATCAATGTCCAGGGAGAGGGCTATGGCTACACCTTC
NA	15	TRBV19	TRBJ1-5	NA	CASSIARNSNQPQHF	TGTGCCAGTAGTATAGCCAGAAATAGCAATCAGCCCCAGCATTTT
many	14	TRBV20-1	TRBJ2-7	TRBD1	CSARETGEGYEQYF	TGCAGTGCTAGAGAAACAGGGGAAGGCTACGAGCAGTACTTC
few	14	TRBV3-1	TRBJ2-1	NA	CASSQEGENNEQFF	TGTGCCAGCAGCCAAGAGGGTGAAAACAATGAGCAGTTCTTC
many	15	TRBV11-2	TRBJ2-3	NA	CASSLLVGGTDTQYF	TGTGCCAGCAGCCTCCTAGTGGGGGGCACAGATACGCAGTATTTT
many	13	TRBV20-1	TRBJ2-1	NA	CSANGPLNNEQFF	TGCAGTGCGAACGGACCCCTAAACAATGAGCAGTTCTTC
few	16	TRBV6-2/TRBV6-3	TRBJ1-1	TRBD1	CASSFSTPTGGLRAFF	TGTGCCAGCAGCTTCTCCACTCCGACAGGGGGTTTGCGAGCTTTCTTT
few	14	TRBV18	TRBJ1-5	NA	CASSPEKGSQPQHF	TGTGCCAGCTCACCAGAGAAGGGAAGCCAGCCCCAGCATTTT
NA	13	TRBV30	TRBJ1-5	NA	CAWSVQSNQPQHF	TGTGCCTGGAGTGTACAAAGCAATCAGCCCCAGCATTTT
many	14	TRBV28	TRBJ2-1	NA	CASSLRRVGNEQFF	TGTGCCAGCAGTTTACGACGGGTTGGTAACGAGCAGTTCTTC
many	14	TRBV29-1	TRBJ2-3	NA	CSGRDPQGTDTQYF	TGCAGCGGCCGGGACCCCCAAGGCACAGATACGCAGTATTTT
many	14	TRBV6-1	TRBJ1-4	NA	CASSPRGTNEKLFF	TGTGCCAGCAGCCCCCGAGGAACTAATGAAAAACTGTTTTTT
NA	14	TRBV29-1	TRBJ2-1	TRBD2	CSSQTSGSYNEQFF	TGCAGCTCTCAGACTAGCGGATCATACAATGAGCAGTTCTTC
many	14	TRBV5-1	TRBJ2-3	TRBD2	CASRLAGGSDTQYF	TGCGCCAGCAGACTAGCGGGAGGGTCAGATACGCAGTATTTT
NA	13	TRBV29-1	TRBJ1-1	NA	CSGQGVDGTEAFF	TGCAGCGGCCAGGGTGTAGATGGCACTGAAGCTTTCTTT
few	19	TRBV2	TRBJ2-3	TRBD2	CASSDTGTSGGRSTDTQYF	TGTGCCAGCAGTGACACCGGGACTAGCGGGGGGCGCTCCACAGATACGCAGTATTTT
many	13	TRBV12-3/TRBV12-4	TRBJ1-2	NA	CASSSPGDYGYTF	TGTGCCAGCAGTTCCCCAGGGGACTATGGCTACACCTTC
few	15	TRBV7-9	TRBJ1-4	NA	CASSPGRTTNEKLFF	TGTGCCAGCAGCCCGGGACGTACAACTAATGAAAAACTGTTTTTT
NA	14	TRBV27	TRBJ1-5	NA	CASRPGQIHQPQHF	TGTGCCAGCAGACCTGGACAGATCCATCAGCCCCAGCATTTT
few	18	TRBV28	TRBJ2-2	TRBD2	CASSPLAGGPTAAGELFF	TGTGCCAGCAGCCCATTAGCGGGAGGGCCTACTGCAGCCGGGGAGCTGTTTTTT
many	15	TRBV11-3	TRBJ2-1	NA	CASSPPGRGNNEQFF	TGTGCCAGCAGCCCCCCCGGCAGGGGAAACAATGAGCAGTTCTTC
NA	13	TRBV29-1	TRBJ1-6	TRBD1	CSVRDRGDSPLHF	TGCAGCGTCAGGGACAGGGGGGATTCACCCCTCCACTTT
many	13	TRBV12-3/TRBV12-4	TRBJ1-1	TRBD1	CASRRRDRGKAFF	TGTGCCAGCAGGAGACGGGACAGGGGGAAGGCTTTCTTT
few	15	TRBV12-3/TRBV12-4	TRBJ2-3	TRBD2	CASSFLAGGPDTQYF	TGTGCCAGCAGTTTTTTAGCGGGAGGCCCAGATACGCAGTATTTT
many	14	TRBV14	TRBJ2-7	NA	CASSQETVSYEQYF	TGTGCCAGCAGCCAAGAGACAGTCTCCTACGAGCAGTACTTC
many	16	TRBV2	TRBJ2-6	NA	CASSEWGNSGANVLTF	TGTGCCAGCAGTGAATGGGGTAACTCTGGGGCCAACGTCCTGACTTTC